These 28 T cell receptor beta chains were all obtained from the same sample, sequenced in a study of T-cell memory formation after mild COVID-19. TCRdb re-analysed the 5' RACE reads in MiXCR, keeping a single row per CDR3 protein. The sample has a few hundred thousand distinct CDR3 sequences; around 30% are singletons. Sequencing used PBMCs or a T cell subset sorted from them (not recorded which). These receptors all come from an adult woman who had mild COVID-19 (a few samples of this study predate the infection). Cell type and time point are not known.

The genes are TRBV5-1 and TRBJ2-1; D unclear. Germline CDR1 and CDR2: SGHRS and YFSETQ. The CDR3 contains 14 residues. Trimming took off 0 bases at V and 7 bases at J, with 11 bases between the two ends. The CDR3 sequence is CASSLGQPRNEQFF. In nucleotides, the CDR3 is TGCGCCAGCAGCTTGGGGCAGCCCAGGAATGAGCAGTTCTTC. The whole variable domain, remainder taken from reference TRBV5-1 and TRBJ2-1, is KAGVTQTPRYLIKTRGQQVTLSCSPISGHRSVSWYQQTPGQGLQFLFEYFSETQRNKGNFPGRFSGRQFSNSRSEMNVSTLELGDSALYLCASSLGQPRNEQFFGPGTRLTVL.

V and J are TRBV5-1 and TRBJ2-7; TRBD2 is a possible D gene (7 bases). From germline, CDR1 is SGHRS and CDR2 YFSETQ. The CDR3 covers 13 residues. Trimming removed 4 bases from V and 6 bases from J, with 14 bases in between. CDR3 sequence: CASSEGGIGEQYF. The CDR3 bases are TGCGCCAGCAGCGAGGGGGGGATAGGCGAGCAGTACTTC.

The V call is TRBV2, the J call TRBJ1-1, with D hard to call. The CDR3 is 14 amino acids. V lost 3 bases to trimming and J lost 1 base, with 9 bases between them. Germline V gives CDR1 SNHLY, CDR2 FYNNEI. The CDR3 spells CASSDRRQNTEAFF. The CDR3, as DNA: TGTGCCAGCAGTGACCGCAGACAGAACACTGAAGCTTTCTTT.

The CDR3 spells CASSLDIPSLLDNYGYTF. The DNA for the CDR3 is TGTGCCAGCAGCTTAGATATCCCGTCGTTACTGGATAACTATGGCTACACCTTC. The chain couples TRBV11-3 to TRBJ1-2; D unresolved. The germline V gene has CDR1 SGHNT and CDR2 YENEEA. V was clipped by 0 bases and J by 1 base, with 18 bases between them. This CDR3 is built from 18 residues.

This clonotype was detected a few times. The V call is TRBV29-1, the J call TRBJ1-3, with D perhaps matching TRBD1 (5 bases). The CDR3 covers 14 residues. Germline V gene lookup returns CDR1 SQVTM and CDR2 ANQGSEA. V lost 4 bases and J lost 0, with 10 bases in between. CDR3 in amino acids: CSVGGGNSGNTIYF. CDR3 coding DNA: TGCAGCGTTGGTGGGGGAAACTCTGGAAACACCATATATTTT.

The rearrangement links TRBV27 to TRBJ2-1, with D perhaps matching TRBD2 (6 bases). From germline, CDR1 is MNHEY and CDR2 SMNVEV (reference sequence). V was trimmed by 4 bases and J by 7 bases, leaving 11 bases between them. The length of the CDR3 is 13 residues. DNA for the CDR3: TGTGCCAGCAGTTCTCTCCGGGGGAATGAGCAGTTCTTC. Protein product: CASSSLRGNEQFF.

This clonotype was seen only once. The genes are TRBV11-3 and TRBJ2-5; D possibly corresponds to TRBD2 (5 bases). Germline V gene sequence: CDR1 SGHNT, CDR2 YENEEA. V was clipped by 1 base and J by 9 bases, with 15 bases between them. This CDR3 has 14 residues. As DNA, the CDR3 is TGTGCCAGCAGCTTAGCCAGGACCAGCGGAGCCCAGTACTTC. Protein sequence: CASSLARTSGAQYF.

This chain uses TRBV29-1 with TRBJ2-1; tentatively, D is TRBD2 (5 bases). The CDR3 has 13 residues. Germline lookup yields CDR1 SQVTM and CDR2 ANQGSEA. Trimming removed 4 bases at V and 0 bases at J, with 7 bases between. The CDR3: CSVVGSSYNEQFF. In DNA form, the CDR3 reads TGCAGCGTTGTAGGGAGCTCCTACAATGAGCAGTTCTTC.

The V gene is TRBV25-1, the J gene TRBJ2-7, with 8 nucleotides matching TRBD2. The germline CDR1 and CDR2 sequences are MGHDK and SYGVNS. With 8 bases clipped from V and 5 bases from J, the junction kept 14 bases outside the gene matches. This CDR3 comprises 15 residues. For the CDR3, the DNA is TGTGCCAGCGGAGCAAGCGGGAGAAAGGGAAACGAGCAGTACTTC. Translating gives CASGASGRKGNEQYF.

Only a few counts were recorded for this clonotype. The rearrangement joins TRBV3-1 to TRBJ2-3; D is possibly TRBD1 (5 bases). The CDR3 totals 16 residues. Germline values: CDR1 LGHDT, CDR2 YNNKEL (reference sequence). The ends were cut back, 0 bases at V and 4 bases at J, with 14 bases in the middle. The CDR3 DNA reads TGTGCCAGCAGCCAAGATTTAAGGGGTTGGTCAGATACGCAGTATTTT. Translating it yields CASSQDLRGWSDTQYF.

The CDR3 DNA follows: TGTGCCAGCTCAGGAGGGAACTCGAACACTGAAGCTTTCTTT. Its protein product is CASSGGNSNTEAFF. The gene calls are TRBV12-3 or TRBV12-4 and TRBJ1-1; the D is unclear. Trimming pared 8 bases from V and 1 base from J, leaving 14 bases between. This CDR3 has 14 residues.

The V and J genes are TRBV7-8 and TRBJ1-4; D ambiguous. This CDR3 has 16 amino acids. The germline V gene encodes CDR1 SGHVS and CDR2 FQNEAQ. The V gene lost 5 bases and the J gene lost 7 bases, with 20 bases spanning the gap. CDR3 loop: CASSPRPLGYGEKLFF. The DNA of the CDR3 is TGTGCCAGCAGCCCCAGGCCCTTGGGGTATGGTGAAAAACTGTTTTTT.

This clonotype was seen a few times. The chain has TRBV7-3 and TRBJ2-3; 11 nucleotides align to TRBD2. The trim removed 5 bases at V and 4 bases at J, leaving 11 bases unmatched. In germline, CDR1 is SGHTA, CDR2 FQGTGA. The CDR3 consists of 17 residues. CDR3 nucleotides: TGTGCCAGCAGCCTCCTTAGCGGGAGGGCCTTCGCAGATACGCAGTATTTT. Its translation: CASSLLSGRAFADTQYF.

This chain connects TRBV7-9 to TRBJ2-2, with TRBD1 matching over 11 bases. The CDR3 contains 16 residues. V lost 3 bases and J lost 7; bases outside the gene matches: 7. Germline V gene data show CDR1 as SEHNR and CDR2 as FQNEAQ (reference sequence). In nucleotides, the CDR3 is TGTGCCAGCAGCTTCGGACAGGGGGCGCCGATCGGGGAGCTGTTTTTT. Encoded protein: CASSFGQGAPIGELFF.

The rearrangement uses TRBV28 and TRBJ2-7; 10 bases line up with TRBD2. The CDR3 has 15 amino acids. V lost 5 bases, J lost 0 bases, and 4 bases stayed unmatched. The germline V gene has CDR1 MDHEN and CDR2 SYDVKM. The CDR3 here is CASSQGLASSYEQYF. The CDR3 region has the DNA TGTGCCAGCAGTCAGGGACTAGCGTCCTCCTACGAGCAGTACTTC.

There are a few counts of this clonotype. J is TRBJ2-2 and V is TRBV3-1; 8 bases map to TRBD1. The V gene's germline CDR1 is LGHDT and CDR2 YNNKEL (reference sequence). The CDR3 runs to 14 residues. J gave up 8 bases and V 5 bases, and 7 bases lay outside the gene matches. CDR3 sequence: CASSFHQGAGELFF. The CDR3 bases are TGTGCCAGCAGCTTCCACCAGGGGGCTGGGGAGCTGTTTTTT.

In this sample, this clonotype turned up a few times. The chain has TRBV10-3 and TRBJ1-1, with TRBD1 matching 8 bases. V dropped 5 bases and J dropped 4; count of bases not matched to a gene: 3. Germline lookup yields CDR1 ENHRY and CDR2 SYGVKD. CDR3 length: 13 amino acids. The DNA of the CDR3 is TGTGCCATCAGTACAGGGGGAGTCACTGAAGCTTTCTTT. Translating it yields CAISTGGVTEAFF.

This chain links TRBV6-2 or TRBV6-3 with TRBJ1-4; D is perhaps TRBD1 (6 bases). In germline, CDR1 is MNHEY, CDR2 SVGEGT. The CDR3 spans 14 residues. With 6 bases removed from V and 8 bases from J, the gap between germline ends came to 16 bases. This CDR3 reads CASRSWGAREKLFF. CDR3 sequence (DNA): TGTGCCAGCAGATCCTGGGGGGCTCGAGAAAAACTGTTTTTT.

This clonotype has more than one count but fewer than ten. This rearrangement joins TRBV7-9 to TRBJ2-1; weak D call: TRBD1 (6 bases). Germline assignment: CDR1 SEHNR and CDR2 FQNEAQ (reference sequence). V was shortened by 5 bases and J by 9 bases, with 20 bases between the two germline ends. This CDR3 has 15 residues. CDR3 bases: TGTGCCAGCAGCCGTAGACCGGCAGGGGAGTTTGAGCAGTTCTTC. It is translated as CASSRRPAGEFEQFF.

This clonotype appeared a few times. V gene TRBV7-2 combines with J gene TRBJ2-2, with TRBD1 matching over 12 bases. Germline V CDR1 and CDR2: SGHTA, FQGNSA. This CDR3 region has 18 residues. With 1 base clipped from V and 7 bases from J, the junction kept 10 bases outside the gene matches. CDR3: CASSLGSGTGGVRGELFF. The CDR3 bases are TGTGCCAGCAGCTTAGGGAGTGGGACAGGGGGCGTGCGCGGGGAGCTGTTTTTT.

The rearrangement uses TRBV9 and TRBJ2-2; D ambiguous. The germline V gene encodes CDR1 SGDLS and CDR2 YYNGEE. Trimming took off 2 bases at V and 6 bases at J, with 8 bases between the two ends. This CDR3 has 13 residues. CDR3 DNA sequence: TGTGCCAGCAGCGTCCGGGTGGCCGGGGAGCTGTTTTTT. It yields the protein CASSVRVAGELFF.

The rearrangement uses TRBV2 and TRBJ2-2, with D perhaps TRBD2 (6 bases). The CDR3 loop spans 15 amino acids. Trimming pared 6 bases from V and 5 bases from J, leaving 16 bases between. Per germline, CDR1 SNHLY and CDR2 FYNNEI. The CDR3 reads CASSPAYAGTGELFF. CDR3 DNA: TGTGCCAGCAGCCCCGCTTATGCGGGGACCGGGGAGCTGTTTTTT.

This clonotype occurred a few times. The CDR3 spells CASGVAGGISYEQYF. The CDR3 DNA sequence: TGTGCCAGCGGGGTGGCGGGGGGGATTTCCTACGAGCAGTACTTC. The chain has TRBV12-3 or TRBV12-4 and TRBJ2-7; 9 bases align to TRBD2. The CDR3 consists of 15 residues. The trim removed 8 bases at V and 1 base at J, leaving 9 bases unmatched.

The chain uses TRBV12-3 or TRBV12-4 and TRBJ2-2, with TRBD1 as a possible D gene (5 bases). The CDR3 has 15 amino acids. The ends were cut back, 3 bases at V and 2 bases at J, with 10 bases in the middle. The CDR3 bases are TGTGCCAGCAGTTTGTACAGGCAAAACACCGGGGAGCTGTTTTTT. Its translation is CASSLYRQNTGELFF.

The chain combines TRBV6-1 with TRBJ2-7; 9 bases map to TRBD1. Unmatched junction bases numbered 11, after V lost 6 bases and J lost 2 bases. This CDR3 has 16 residues. Looked up from germline, CDR1 is MNHNS and CDR2 is SASEGT. CDR3 amino acids: CASRPSIGTGTYEQYF. The CDR3 region has the DNA TGTGCCAGCAGACCTTCTATCGGGACAGGGACCTACGAGCAGTACTTC.

In its sample, this clonotype was seen a few times. The chain links TRBV29-1 to TRBJ2-7, with D hard to call. Germline V gene sequence: CDR1 SQVTM, CDR2 ANQGSEA. Trimming left V 0 bases short and J 2 bases short, with 14 bases between. The CDR3 spans 15 residues. CDR3 loop: CSVEDGSGTPYEQYF. In DNA form, the CDR3 reads TGCAGCGTTGAAGATGGGTCAGGAACACCCTACGAGCAGTACTTC.

This chain links TRBV10-3 with TRBJ2-1; 8 bases agree with TRBD1. The CDR3 has 13 residues. Germline-derived CDR1 and CDR2 are ENHRY and SYGVKD. Losses at the gene ends were 6 bases for V and 5 bases for J; bases not matched to a gene: 3. This CDR3 reads CAISMDRDNEQFF. CDR3 in DNA: TGTGCCATCAGCATGGACAGGGACAATGAGCAGTTCTTC.

This clonotype was seen a few times. The chain is built from TRBV4-2 and TRBJ2-6; perhaps TRBD1 as D (6 bases). The ends were cut back, 1 base at V and 0 bases at J, with 13 bases in the middle. The germline gives CDR1 LGHNA, CDR2 YNFKEQ. This CDR3 is 18 amino acids long. The CDR3: CASSQGRTANSGANVLTF. The CDR3 coding sequence is TGTGCCAGCAGCCAAGGTAGGACAGCCAACTCTGGGGCCAACGTCCTGACTTTC.